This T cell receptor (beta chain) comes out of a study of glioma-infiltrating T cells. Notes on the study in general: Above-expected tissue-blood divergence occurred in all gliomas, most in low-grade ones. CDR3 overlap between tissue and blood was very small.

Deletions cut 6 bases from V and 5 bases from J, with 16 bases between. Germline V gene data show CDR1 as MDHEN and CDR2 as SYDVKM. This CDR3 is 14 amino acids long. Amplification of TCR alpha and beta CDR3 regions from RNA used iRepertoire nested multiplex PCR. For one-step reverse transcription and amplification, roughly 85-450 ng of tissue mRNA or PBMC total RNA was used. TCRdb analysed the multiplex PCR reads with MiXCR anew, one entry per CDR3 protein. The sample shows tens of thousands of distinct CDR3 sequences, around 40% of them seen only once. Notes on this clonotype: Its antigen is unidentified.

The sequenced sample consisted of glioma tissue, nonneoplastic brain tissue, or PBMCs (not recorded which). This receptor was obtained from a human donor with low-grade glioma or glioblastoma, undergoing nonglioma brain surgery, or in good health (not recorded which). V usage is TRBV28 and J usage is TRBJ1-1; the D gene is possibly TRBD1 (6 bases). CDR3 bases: TGTGCCAGCAGCACCACAGGGATGGTAACTGAAGCTTTCTTT. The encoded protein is CASSTTGMVTEAFF. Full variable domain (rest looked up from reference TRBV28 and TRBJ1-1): DVKVTQSSRYLVKRTGEKVFLECVQDMDHENMFWYRQDPGLGLRLIYFSYDVKMKEKGDIPEGYSVSREKKERFSLILESASTNQTSMYLCASSTTGMVTEAFFGQGTRLTVV.